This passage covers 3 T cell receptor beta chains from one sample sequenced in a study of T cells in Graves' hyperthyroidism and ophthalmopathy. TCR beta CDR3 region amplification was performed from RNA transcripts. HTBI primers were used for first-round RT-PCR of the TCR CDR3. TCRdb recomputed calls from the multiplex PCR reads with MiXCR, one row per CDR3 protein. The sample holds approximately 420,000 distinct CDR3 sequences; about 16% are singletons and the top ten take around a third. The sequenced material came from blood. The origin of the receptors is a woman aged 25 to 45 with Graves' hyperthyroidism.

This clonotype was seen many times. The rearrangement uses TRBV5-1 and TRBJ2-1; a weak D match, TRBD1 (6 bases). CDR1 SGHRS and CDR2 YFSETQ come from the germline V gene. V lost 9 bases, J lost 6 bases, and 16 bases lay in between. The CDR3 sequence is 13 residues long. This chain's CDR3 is CATHTGQGNEQFF. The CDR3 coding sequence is TGCGCCACCCATACAGGGCAAGGCAATGAGCAGTTCTTC. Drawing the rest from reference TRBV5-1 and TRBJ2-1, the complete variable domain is KAGVTQTPRYLIKTRGQQVTLSCSPISGHRSVSWYQQTPGQGLQFLFEYFSETQRNKGNFPGRFSGRQFSNSRSEMNVSTLELGDSALYLCATHTGQGNEQFFGPGTRLTVL.

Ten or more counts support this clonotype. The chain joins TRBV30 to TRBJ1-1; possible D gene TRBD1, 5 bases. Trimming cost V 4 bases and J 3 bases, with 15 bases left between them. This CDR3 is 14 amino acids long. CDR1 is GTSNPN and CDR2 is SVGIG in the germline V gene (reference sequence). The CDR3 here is CAWTAGFVYTEAFF. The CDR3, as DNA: TGTGCCTGGACTGCAGGGTTTGTTTACACTGAAGCTTTCTTT.

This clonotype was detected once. The DNA of the CDR3 is TGTGCCAGCAGTCCATCAACGCCCCGGGGGAGGGCTTTCTTT. Amino acid sequence: CASSPSTPRGRAFF. The V and J genes are TRBV28 and TRBJ1-1; D possibly corresponds to TRBD1 (5 bases). V shed 5 bases and J shed 11 bases, with 21 bases lying between them. The germline V gene has CDR1 MDHEN and CDR2 SYDVKM. The CDR3 contains 14 residues.